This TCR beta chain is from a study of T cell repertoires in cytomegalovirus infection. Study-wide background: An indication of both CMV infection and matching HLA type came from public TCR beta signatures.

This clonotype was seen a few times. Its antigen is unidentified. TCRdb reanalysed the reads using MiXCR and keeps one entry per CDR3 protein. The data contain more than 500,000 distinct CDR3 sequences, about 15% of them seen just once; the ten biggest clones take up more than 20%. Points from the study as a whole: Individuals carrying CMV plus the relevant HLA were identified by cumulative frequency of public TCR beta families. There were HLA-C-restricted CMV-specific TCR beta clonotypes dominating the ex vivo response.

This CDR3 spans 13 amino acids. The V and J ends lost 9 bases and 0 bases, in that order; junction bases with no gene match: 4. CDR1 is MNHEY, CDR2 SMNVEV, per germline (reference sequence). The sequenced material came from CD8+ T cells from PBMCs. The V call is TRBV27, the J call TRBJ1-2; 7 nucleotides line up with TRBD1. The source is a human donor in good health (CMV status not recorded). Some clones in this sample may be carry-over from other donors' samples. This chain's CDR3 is CASYGQANYGYTF. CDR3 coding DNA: TGTGCCAGTTACGGACAGGCTAACTATGGCTACACCTTC.